There are a few counts of the clone carrying this T cell receptor (beta chain). The target antigen is unknown. This specimen belongs to a study of T cells after yellow fever vaccination. Study-level results: Few clonotypes appeared in both CD4 and CD8 compartments.

CDR3 length: 15 residues. The trim removed 2 bases at V and 6 bases at J, leaving 6 bases unmatched. Germline V gives CDR1 SGHVS, CDR2 FNYEAQ. One entry per CDR3 protein, called by TCRdb with MiXCR from the 5' RACE reads. The sample consists of 300,000 or so distinct CDR3 sequences, over 10% of them appearing once. The sequencing here drew on CD4+ T cells sorted from PBMCs, taken 45 days after the yellow fever booster vaccination. The sequence was collected from a young man who received the YFV17D yellow fever vaccine. The chain is built from TRBV7-6 and TRBJ2-2; 7 bases match TRBD1. The CDR3 region is CASSLSRQGAGELFF. The CDR3 DNA reads TGTGCCAGCAGCTTATCGCGACAGGGAGCCGGGGAGCTGTTTTTT.